This T cell receptor (beta chain) was found in a study of shared clonotypes between healthy human individuals. The assay was immunoSEQ multiplex PCR, and TCRdb's table has in-frame clones only and misses some. This table has roughly 1,500,000 clones, approximately 98% appearing once. Notes on this clone: Its antigen is not identified.

Points from the study as a whole: When naive CD4 clonotypes were compared across a handful of donors, roughly 4.9% were shared. Since donors were few, the genetic and exposure-history diversity represented was limited. Larger estimated richness was generally seen in naive subsets than in memory subsets.

Trimming took 1 base from V and 6 from J, leaving 17 bases between them. The CDR3 is 16 residues long. In germline, CDR1 is SGHTA, CDR2 FQGTGA. The rearrangement links TRBV7-3 to TRBJ2-3; D remains unclear. Sequencing was performed on naive CD4+ T cells sorted from blood. As for subset: CD45RA+ positively selected. The source is a man in his thirties or forties in good health. The chain's CDR3 is CASSLSGVVNGDTQYF. Written as DNA, the CDR3 is TGTGCCAGCAGCTTAAGTGGGGTAGTCAATGGGGATACGCAGTATTTT. Full variable domain (outside the CDR3, taken from reference TRBV7-3 and TRBJ2-3): GAGVSQTPSNKVTEKGKYVELRCDPISGHTALYWYRQSLGQGPEFLIYFQGTGAADDSGLPNDRFFAVRPEGSVSTLKIQRTERGDSAVYLCASSLSGVVNGDTQYFGPGTRLTVL.